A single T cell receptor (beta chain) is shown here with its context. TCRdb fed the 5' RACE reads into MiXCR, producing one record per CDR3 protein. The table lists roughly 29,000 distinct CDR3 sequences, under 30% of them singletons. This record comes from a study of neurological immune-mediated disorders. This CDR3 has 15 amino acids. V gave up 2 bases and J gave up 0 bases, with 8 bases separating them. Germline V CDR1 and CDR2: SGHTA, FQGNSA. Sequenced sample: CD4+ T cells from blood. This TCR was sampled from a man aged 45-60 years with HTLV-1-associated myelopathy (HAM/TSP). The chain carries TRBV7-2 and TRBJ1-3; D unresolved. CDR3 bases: TGTGCCAGCAGCTTAATTGGGAGCTCTGGAAACACCATATATTTT. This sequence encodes CASSLIGSSGNTIYF.